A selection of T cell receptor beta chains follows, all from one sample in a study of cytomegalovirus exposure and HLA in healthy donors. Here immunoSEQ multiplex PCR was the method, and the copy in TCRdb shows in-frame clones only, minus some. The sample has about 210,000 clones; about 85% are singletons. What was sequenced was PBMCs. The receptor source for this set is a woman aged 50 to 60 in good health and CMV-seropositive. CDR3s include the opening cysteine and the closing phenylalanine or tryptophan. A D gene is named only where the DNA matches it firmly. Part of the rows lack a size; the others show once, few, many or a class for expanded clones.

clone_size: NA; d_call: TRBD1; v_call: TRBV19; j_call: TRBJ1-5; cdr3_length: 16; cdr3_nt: TGTGCCAGTAGGCGCGGGACAGGTGGAGACAATCAGCCCCAGCATTTT; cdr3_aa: CASRRGTGGDNQPQHF
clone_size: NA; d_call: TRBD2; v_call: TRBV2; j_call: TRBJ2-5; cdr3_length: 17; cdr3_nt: TGTGCCAGCGGACTTTCACGGCGGGGGGGTAGGAAAGAGACCCAGTACTTC; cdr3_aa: CASGLSRRGGRKETQYF
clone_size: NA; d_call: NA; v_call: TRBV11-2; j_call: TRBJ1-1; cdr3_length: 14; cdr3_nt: TGTGCCAGCAGTTCGGTTCCGAAGAACACTGAAGCTTTCTTT; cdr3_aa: CASSSVPKNTEAFF
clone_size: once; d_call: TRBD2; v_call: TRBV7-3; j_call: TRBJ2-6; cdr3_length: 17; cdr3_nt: TGTGCCAGCAGCCTTCCGGGAGGACGCTCTGGGGCCAACGTCCTGACTTTC; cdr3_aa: CASSLPGGRSGANVLTF
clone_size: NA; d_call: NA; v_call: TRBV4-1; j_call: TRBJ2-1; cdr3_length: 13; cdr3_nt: TGCGCCAGCAGTATAGGTCAGGTCAATGAGCAGTTCTTC; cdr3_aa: CASSIGQVNEQFF
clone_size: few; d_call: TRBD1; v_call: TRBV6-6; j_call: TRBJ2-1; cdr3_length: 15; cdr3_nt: TGTGCCAGCAGACCGGGACAGGGGTCGTACAATGAGCAGTTCTTC; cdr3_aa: CASRPGQGSYNEQFF
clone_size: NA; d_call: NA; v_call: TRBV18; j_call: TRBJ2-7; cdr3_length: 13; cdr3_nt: TGTGCCACCTCCGGGGGGCATACCTACGAGCAGTACTTC; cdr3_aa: CATSGGHTYEQYF
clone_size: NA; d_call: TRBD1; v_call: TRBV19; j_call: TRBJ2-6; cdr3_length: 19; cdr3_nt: TGTGCCAGTACCGATCCGGGACAGGGATTCGGTAGTGGGGCCAACGTCCTGACTTTC; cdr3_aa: CASTDPGQGFGSGANVLTF
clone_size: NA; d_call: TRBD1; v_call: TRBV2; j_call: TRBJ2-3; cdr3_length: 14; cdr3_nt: TGTGCCAGCAGTGTTACAGGGGGCACAGATACGCAGTATTTT; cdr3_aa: CASSVTGGTDTQYF
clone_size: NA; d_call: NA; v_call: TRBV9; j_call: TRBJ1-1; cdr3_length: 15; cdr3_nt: TGTGCCAGCAGCGTTTTTGGAGAGATGAACACTGAAGCTTTCTTT; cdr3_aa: CASSVFGEMNTEAFF
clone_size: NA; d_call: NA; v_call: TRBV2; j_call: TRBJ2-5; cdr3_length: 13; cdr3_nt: TGTGCCAGCAGTGATAGCTACCAAGAGACCCAGTACTTC; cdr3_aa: CASSDSYQETQYF
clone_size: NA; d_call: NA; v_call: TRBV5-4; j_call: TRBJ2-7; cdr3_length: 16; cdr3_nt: TGTGCCAGCAGCCGGTGGGGGGGGCCACTATCCTACGAGCAGTACTTC; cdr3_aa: CASSRWGGPLSYEQYF
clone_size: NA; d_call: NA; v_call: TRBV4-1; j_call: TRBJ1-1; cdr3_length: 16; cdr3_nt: TGCGCCAGCAGCCAAGGTCAGGGATACATGAACACTGAAGCTTTCTTT; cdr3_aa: CASSQGQGYMNTEAFF
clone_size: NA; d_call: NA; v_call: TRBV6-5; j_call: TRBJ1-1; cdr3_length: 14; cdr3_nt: TGTGCCAGCAGGTTCGGGACAAAGAACACTGAAGCTTTCTTT; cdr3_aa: CASRFGTKNTEAFF
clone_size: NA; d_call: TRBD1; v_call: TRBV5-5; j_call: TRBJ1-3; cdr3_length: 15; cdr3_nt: TGTGCCAGCAGCACCGGACAGGGCTCTGGAAACACCATATATTTT; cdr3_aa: CASSTGQGSGNTIYF
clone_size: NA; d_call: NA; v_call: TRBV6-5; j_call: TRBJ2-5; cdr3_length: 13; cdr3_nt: TGTGCCAGCAGAGATACAGGGCCCAGGGAGCAGTACTTC; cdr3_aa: CASRDTGPREQYF
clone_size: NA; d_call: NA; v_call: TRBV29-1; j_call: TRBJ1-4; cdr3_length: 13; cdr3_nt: TGCAGCGTTGGGGCAGCAACTAATGAAAAACTGTTTTTT; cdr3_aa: CSVGAATNEKLFF
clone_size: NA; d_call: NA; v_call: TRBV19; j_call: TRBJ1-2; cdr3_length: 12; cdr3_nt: TGTGCCAGTATGGAACAGGGCGGGGGCTACACCTTC; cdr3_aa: CASMEQGGGYTF
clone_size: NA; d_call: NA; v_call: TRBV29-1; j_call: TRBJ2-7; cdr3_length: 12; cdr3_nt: TGCAGCGTTGCGATAGGCCGCGGGGAGCAGTACTTC; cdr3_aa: CSVAIGRGEQYF
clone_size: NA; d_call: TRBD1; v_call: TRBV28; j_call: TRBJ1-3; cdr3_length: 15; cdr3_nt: TGTGCCAGCAGTCCTCTGACAGGGACTGGAAACACCATATATTTT; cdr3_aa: CASSPLTGTGNTIYF
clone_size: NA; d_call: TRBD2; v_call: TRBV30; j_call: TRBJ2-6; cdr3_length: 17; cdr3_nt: TGTGCCTGGGAATGGCTAGCGGGGGGGATTGGGGCCAACGTCCTGACTTTC; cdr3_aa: CAWEWLAGGIGANVLTF
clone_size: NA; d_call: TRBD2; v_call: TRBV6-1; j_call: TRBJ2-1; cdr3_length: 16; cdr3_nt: TGTGCCAGCAGTGAAAGGGGAGCGGGGGTAGGGGATGAGCAGTTCTTC; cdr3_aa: CASSERGAGVGDEQFF
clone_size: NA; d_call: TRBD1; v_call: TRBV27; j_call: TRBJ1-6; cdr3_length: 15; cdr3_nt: TGTGCCAGCAGGTACAGACAGGGGGAGAATTCACCCCTCCACTTT; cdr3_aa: CASRYRQGENSPLHF
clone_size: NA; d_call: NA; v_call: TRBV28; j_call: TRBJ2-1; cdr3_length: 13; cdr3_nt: TGTGCCAGCAAAACAGGGAACCCCAATGAGCAGTTCTTC; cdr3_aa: CASKTGNPNEQFF
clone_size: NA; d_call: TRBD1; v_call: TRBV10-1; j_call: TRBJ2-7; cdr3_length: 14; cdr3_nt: TGCGCCAGCAGGAACCGGGACAGTGTCTACGAGCAGTACTTC; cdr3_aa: CASRNRDSVYEQYF
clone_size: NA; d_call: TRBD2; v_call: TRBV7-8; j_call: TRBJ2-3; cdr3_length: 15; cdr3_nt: TGTGCCAGCAGCTCGGGGGGGTCTAGCACAGATACGCAGTATTTT; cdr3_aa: CASSSGGSSTDTQYF
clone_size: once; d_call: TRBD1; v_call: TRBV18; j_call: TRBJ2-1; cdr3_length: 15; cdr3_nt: TGTGCCAGCTCACCATCCGGGACAGGGTTGGTCGGGCAGTTCTTC; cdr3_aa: CASSPSGTGLVGQFF
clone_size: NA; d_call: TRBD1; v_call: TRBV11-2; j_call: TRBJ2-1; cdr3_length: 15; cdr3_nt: TGTGCCAGCAGCTTAGGACAGGGAACCTACAATGAGCAGTTCTTC; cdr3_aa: CASSLGQGTYNEQFF
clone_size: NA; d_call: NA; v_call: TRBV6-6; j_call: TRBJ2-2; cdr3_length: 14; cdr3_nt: TGTGCCAGCACCCTCACAGGGCCTGGCGGGGAGCTGTTTTTT; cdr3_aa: CASTLTGPGGELFF
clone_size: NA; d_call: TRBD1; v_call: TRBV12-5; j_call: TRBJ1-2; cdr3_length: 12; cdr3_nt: TGTGCTAGTGGTCCGACAGGGGATGGCTACACCTTC; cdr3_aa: CASGPTGDGYTF
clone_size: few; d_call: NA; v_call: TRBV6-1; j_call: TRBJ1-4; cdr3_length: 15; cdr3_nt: TGTGCCAGCAGTGAAGGTCCGGCAACTAATGAAAAACTGTTTTTT; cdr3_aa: CASSEGPATNEKLFF
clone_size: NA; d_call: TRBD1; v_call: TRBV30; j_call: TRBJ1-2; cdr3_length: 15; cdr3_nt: TGTGCCTCCTATCTACCTGGGACAGGAAGCTATGGCTACACCTTC; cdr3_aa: CASYLPGTGSYGYTF
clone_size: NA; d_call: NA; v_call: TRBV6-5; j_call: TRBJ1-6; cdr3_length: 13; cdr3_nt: TGTGCCAGCAAAAAGGGGCAGTTGTCACCCCTCCACTTT; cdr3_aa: CASKKGQLSPLHF
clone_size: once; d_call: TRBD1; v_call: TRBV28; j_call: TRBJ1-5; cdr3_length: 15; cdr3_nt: TGTGCCAGCAGTTTCGGGACAGGGTACGATCAGCCCCAGCATTTT; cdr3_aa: CASSFGTGYDQPQHF
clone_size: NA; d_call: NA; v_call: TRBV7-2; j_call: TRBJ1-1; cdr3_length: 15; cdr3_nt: TGTGCCAGCAGTTTTGAATCGGTTCGGAACACTGAAGCTTTCTTT; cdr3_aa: CASSFESVRNTEAFF
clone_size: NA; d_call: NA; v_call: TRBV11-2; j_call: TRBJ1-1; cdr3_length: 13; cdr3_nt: TGTGCCAGCAGCTTAGACCAGAACACTGAAGCTTTCTTT; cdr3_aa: CASSLDQNTEAFF
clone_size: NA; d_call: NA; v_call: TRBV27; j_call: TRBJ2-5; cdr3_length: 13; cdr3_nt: TGTGCCAGCAGCCCCAGGCGAGGCGGGGTCCAGTACTTC; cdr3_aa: CASSPRRGGVQYF
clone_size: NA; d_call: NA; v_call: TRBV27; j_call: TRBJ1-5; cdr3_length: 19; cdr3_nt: TGTGCCAGCAGTTTATACCCCCCCGGGAGGGCCGGGCGCAATCAGCCCCAGCATTTT; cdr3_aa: CASSLYPPGRAGRNQPQHF
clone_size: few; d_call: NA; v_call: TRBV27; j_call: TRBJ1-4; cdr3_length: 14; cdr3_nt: TGTGCCAGCAGTTTCTACGGAGATAATGAAAAACTGTTTTTT; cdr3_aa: CASSFYGDNEKLFF
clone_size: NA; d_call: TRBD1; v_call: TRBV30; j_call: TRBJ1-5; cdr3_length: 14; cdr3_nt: TGTGCCTGGAGGGGGACAGATAGCAATCAGCCCCAGCATTTT; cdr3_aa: CAWRGTDSNQPQHF
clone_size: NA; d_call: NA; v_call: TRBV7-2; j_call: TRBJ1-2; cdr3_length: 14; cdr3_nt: TGTGCCAGCAGCTTAGTTAACGCCGGGTTCGGCTACACCTTC; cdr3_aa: CASSLVNAGFGYTF
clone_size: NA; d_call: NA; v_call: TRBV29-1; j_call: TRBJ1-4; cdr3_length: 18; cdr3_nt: TGCAGCGTTGATGAAACGCCGCCCGGGGGGCGCGTGAATGAAAAACTGTTTTTT; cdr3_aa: CSVDETPPGGRVNEKLFF
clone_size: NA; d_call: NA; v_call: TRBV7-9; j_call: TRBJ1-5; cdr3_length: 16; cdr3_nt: TGTGCCAGCAGCCGTGGGGACACAGGGTACAATCAGCCCCAGCATTTT; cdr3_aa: CASSRGDTGYNQPQHF
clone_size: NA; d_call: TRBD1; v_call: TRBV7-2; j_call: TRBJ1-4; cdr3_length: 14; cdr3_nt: TGTGCCAGCAGCAAACCTCCGGGACAGGGGCCCCTGTTTTTT; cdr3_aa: CASSKPPGQGPLFF
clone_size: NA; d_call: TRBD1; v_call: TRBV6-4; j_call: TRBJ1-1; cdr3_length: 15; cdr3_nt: TGTGCCAGCAGTGACTCGGGGACAGGGAACACTGAAGCTTTCTTT; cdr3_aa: CASSDSGTGNTEAFF
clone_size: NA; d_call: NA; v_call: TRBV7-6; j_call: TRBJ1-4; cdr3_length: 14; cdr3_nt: TGTGCCAGCAGCTCACAGGGTTCGGAGGAAAAACTGTTTTTT; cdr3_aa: CASSSQGSEEKLFF
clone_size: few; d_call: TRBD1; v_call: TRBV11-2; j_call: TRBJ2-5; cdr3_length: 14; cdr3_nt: TGTGCCAGCAGCCGGACAGGGGGCCAAGAGACCCAGTACTTC; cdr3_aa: CASSRTGGQETQYF
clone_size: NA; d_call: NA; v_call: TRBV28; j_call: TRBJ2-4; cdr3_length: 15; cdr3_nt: TGTGCCAGCGGTTTAACAGCTACCGCCAAAAACATTCAGTACTTC; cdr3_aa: CASGLTATAKNIQYF
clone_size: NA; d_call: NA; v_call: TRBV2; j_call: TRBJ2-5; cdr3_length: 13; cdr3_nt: TGTGCCAGCAGGAGGGCAGCCCAAGAGACCCAGTACTTC; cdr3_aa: CASRRAAQETQYF
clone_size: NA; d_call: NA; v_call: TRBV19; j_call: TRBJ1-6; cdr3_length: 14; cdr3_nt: TGTGCCAGTAGTGGAGGGAACCATAATTCACCCCTCCACTTT; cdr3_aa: CASSGGNHNSPLHF
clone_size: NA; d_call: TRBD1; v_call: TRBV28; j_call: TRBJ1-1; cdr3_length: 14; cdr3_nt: TGTGCCAGCAGTCCGGGGGACAGGGCTACTTCAGCTTTCTTT; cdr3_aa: CASSPGDRATSAFF
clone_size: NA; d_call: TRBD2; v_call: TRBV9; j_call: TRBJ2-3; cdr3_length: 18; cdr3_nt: TGTGCCAGCAGCGCGGACTCAACCTTTTTAGCGGGGTTGGATACGCAGTATTTT; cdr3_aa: CASSADSTFLAGLDTQYF
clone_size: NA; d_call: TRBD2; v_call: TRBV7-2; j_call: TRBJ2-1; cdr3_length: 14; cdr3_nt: TGTGCCAGCAATCCCTGGGAGGGGTCAAATGAGCAGTTCTTC; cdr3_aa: CASNPWEGSNEQFF
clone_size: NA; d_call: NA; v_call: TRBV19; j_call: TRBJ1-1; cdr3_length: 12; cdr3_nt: TGTGCCACCGGATGGGGCTACAATGAAGCTTTCTTT; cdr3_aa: CATGWGYNEAFF
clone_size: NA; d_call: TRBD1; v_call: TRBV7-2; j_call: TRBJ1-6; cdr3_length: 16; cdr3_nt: TGTGCCAGCAGCTTGCTTCTCAGACAGGGGGATTCACCCCTCCACTTT; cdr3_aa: CASSLLLRQGDSPLHF